These 8 T cell receptor beta chains originate from one sample sequenced in a study of molecular identifiers for immune sequencing clone quantification. TCRdb reanalysed the PCR reads using MiXCR and keeps one entry per CDR3 protein. This table holds under 650,000 distinct CDR3 sequences, less than 20% found once. Sequenced input: naive CD8+ T cells from blood, with Jurkat cell RNA spiked in. The subset was: FACS-sorted CD8+CD4-CCR7+CD45RA+ naive T cells. The receptors shown here come from a human donor in good health. Some libraries in this study had Jurkat cell RNA spiked in.

This clonotype occurred many times. This chain's CDR3 is CSARLAGSSTDTQYF. CDR3 bases: TGCAGTGCTAGGTTAGCGGGGTCTAGCACAGATACGCAGTATTTT. The chain has TRBV20-1 and TRBJ2-3, with 8 bases identical to TRBD2. The CDR3 covers 15 residues. The germline CDR1 and CDR2 sequences are DFQATT and SNEGSKA (reference sequence). V lost 3 bases, J lost 0 bases, and 5 bases stayed unmatched.

Many counts were recorded for this clonotype. J is TRBJ2-3 and V is TRBV6-6, with 10 bases identical to TRBD2. CDR3 length: 17 residues. V lost 2 bases and J lost 4; bases outside the gene matches: 9. Germline CDR1 MNHNY, CDR2 SVGAGI (reference sequence). The CDR3 spells CASSYPFLAGDADTQYF. As DNA, the CDR3 is TGTGCCAGCAGTTACCCCTTTCTAGCGGGGGATGCAGATACGCAGTATTTT.

Of note for this clonotype: This may arise from a read error, as a much more abundant clone is one base away. This chain connects TRBV12-3 or TRBV12-4 to TRBJ1-5, with D possibly TRBD1 on 5 matching bases. The CDR3 runs to 12 residues. CDR3: CASSPGGEPPHF. The CDR3 nucleotides are TGTGCCAGCAGCCCTGGGGGAGAGCCCCCGCATTTT.

With regard to this clonotype: Lacking the conserved final phenylalanine or tryptophan, this CDR3 likely reflects a read error. Written as DNA, the CDR3 is TGTGCCAGCAGCTTGGCCAGCGAGCAGTACCTC. It yields the protein CASSLASEQYL. This rearrangement joins TRBV5-3 to TRBJ2-7; D is unresolved. TRBV5-3 is filed as an ORF, its function uncertain. This CDR3 contains 11 residues.

The rearrangement joins TRBV9 to TRBJ2-1, with no clear D. Deletions cut 1 base from V and 6 bases from J, with 5 bases between. This CDR3 spans 12 amino acids. CDR1 SGDLS and CDR2 YYNGEE come from the germline V gene. The CDR3 DNA follows: TGTGCCAGCAGCGTATCCGGCAATGAGCAGTTCTTC. Translation: CASSVSGNEQFF. The whole variable domain, filled in from reference TRBV9 and TRBJ2-1, reads DSGVTQTPKHLITATGQRVTLRCSPRSGDLSVYWYQQSLDQGLQFLIQYYNGEERAKGNILERFSAQQFPDLHSELNLSSLELGDSALYFCASSVSGNEQFFGPGTRLTVL.

The rearrangement links TRBV12-3 or TRBV12-4 to TRBJ2-2; 12 bases agree with TRBD2. CDR3 length equals 20 residues. The V and J ends lost 1 base and 0 bases, in that order; junction bases with no gene match: 9. The CDR3 DNA sequence: TGTGCCAGCAGTTTAGTGTGGCCGGCTAGCGGGAGGGCGAACACCGGGGAGCTGTTTTTT. Protein product: CASSLVWPASGRANTGELFF.

The chain recombines TRBV7-2 with TRBJ2-1; perhaps TRBD1 as D (6 bases). Germline CDR1 SGHTA, CDR2 FQGNSA. The CDR3 runs 16 residues. Trimming left V 6 bases short and J 0 bases short, with 15 bases between. This CDR3 reads CASRPKGVASYNEQFF. As DNA, the CDR3 is TGTGCCAGCAGGCCGAAGGGGGTCGCCTCCTACAATGAGCAGTTCTTC. The whole variable domain, remainder taken from reference TRBV7-2 and TRBJ2-1, is GAGVSQSPSNKVTEKGKDVELRCDPISGHTALYWYRQSLGQGLEFLIYFQGNSAPDKSGLPSDRFSAERTGGSVSTLTIQRTQQEDSAVYLCASRPKGVASYNEQFFGPGTRLTVL.

This clonotype was found many times. V and J are TRBV28 and TRBJ1-1, with a tentative D call TRBD1 (5 bases). Deletions cut 4 bases from V and 3 bases from J, with 18 bases between. This CDR3 comprises 16 residues. CDR1 is MDHEN and CDR2 is SYDVKM in the germline V gene. The CDR3 loop is CASSWGLGGRDTEAFF. DNA of the CDR3: TGTGCCAGCAGTTGGGGCTTGGGAGGCCGGGACACTGAAGCTTTCTTT.